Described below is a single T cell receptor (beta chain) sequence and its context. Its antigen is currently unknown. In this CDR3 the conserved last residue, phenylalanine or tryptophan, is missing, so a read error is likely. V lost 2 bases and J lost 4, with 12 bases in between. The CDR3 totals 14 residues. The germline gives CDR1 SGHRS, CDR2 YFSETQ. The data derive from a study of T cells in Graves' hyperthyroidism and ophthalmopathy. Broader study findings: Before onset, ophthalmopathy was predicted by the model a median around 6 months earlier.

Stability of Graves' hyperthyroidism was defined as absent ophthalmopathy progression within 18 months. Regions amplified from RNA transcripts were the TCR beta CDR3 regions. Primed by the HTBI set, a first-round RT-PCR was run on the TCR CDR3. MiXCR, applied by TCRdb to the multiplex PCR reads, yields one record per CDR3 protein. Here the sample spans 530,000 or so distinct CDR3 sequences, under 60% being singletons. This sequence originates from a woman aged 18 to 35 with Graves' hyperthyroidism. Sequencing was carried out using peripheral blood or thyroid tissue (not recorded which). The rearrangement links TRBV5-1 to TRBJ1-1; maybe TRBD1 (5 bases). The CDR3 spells CASSFPGLSTEAFL. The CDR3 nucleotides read TGCGCCAGCAGCTTCCCGGGACTGAGCACTGAAGCTTTCCTT.